The present TCR beta chain was sequenced within a study of human T cells and chemical hapten exposure. The time point: pre-sensitization, week 0. Noted treatment: therapeutic diphenylcyclopropenone sensitization with weekly scalp DPC. CDR3 length equals 14 residues. The V end lost 6 bases, the J end lost 2 bases, and 17 bases lay between the germline ends. Germline V CDR1 and CDR2: DFQATT, SNEGSKA (reference sequence). TCRdb ran MiXCR on the RACE reads and lists one entry per CDR3 protein. The data show about 46,000 distinct CDR3 sequences, 8.5% to 10% seen once. This clonotype appeared many times. The chain employs TRBV20-1 and TRBJ2-7; D perhaps matches TRBD2 (6 bases). The sequenced sample was whole blood, obtained in connection with sensitization to the hapten diphenylcyclopropenone (DPC). This receptor was identified in a woman in her thirties or forties with alopecia areata. Some clones in this sample may be carry-over from other donors' samples. The CDR3 DNA follows: TGCAGTGCCACAAAAGGACTATCTCCCTACGAGCAGTACTTC. Protein sequence: CSATKGLSPYEQYF.